These 18 T cell receptor beta chains were sequenced from one sample in a study of cytomegalovirus exposure and HLA in healthy donors. Both 60 Vbeta primers and 13 Jbeta primers went into the PCR. The repertoire was sequenced with immunoSEQ multiplex PCR; TCRdb's copy has only in-frame clones and lacks some. The repertoire holds 120,000 to 150,000 clones, with about 80% as singletons. The specimen sequenced was PBMCs. Receptors were obtained from a woman aged 40-49 years in good health and CMV-seronegative.

The chain's CDR3 is CASSYGGGLEQYF. CDR3 nucleotide sequence: TGTGCCAGCAGTTACGGGGGGGGGCTCGAGCAGTACTTC. The chain employs TRBV6-5 and TRBJ2-7, with a weak D call TRBD2 (7 bases). With 2 bases removed from V and 6 bases from J, the gap between germline ends came to 11 bases. The CDR3 is 13 residues long. CDR1 is MNHEY and CDR2 is SVGAGI in the germline V gene.

The chain combines TRBV28 with TRBJ1-1, with D perhaps matching TRBD1 (5 bases). V was clipped by 5 bases and J by 3 bases, with 16 bases between them. Germline-derived CDR1 and CDR2 are MDHEN and SYDVKM. The CDR3 is 15 residues long. The CDR3 DNA is TGTGCCAGCAGTCGAGCAGGGTCTCCTTACACTGAAGCTTTCTTT. Protein sequence: CASSRAGSPYTEAFF.

The genes are TRBV5-1 and TRBJ1-6, with a weak D call TRBD1 (6 bases). The CDR3 length is 15 residues. Trimming shortened V by 1 base and J by 9 bases, and 14 bases separated the two germline ends. Germline-derived CDR1 and CDR2 are SGHRS and YFSETQ. The CDR3 DNA is TGCGCCAGCAGCTTGAGGGGGGGCGCGAGTTCACCCCTCCACTTT. It translates to CASSLRGGASSPLHF. The full variable domain, completed using reference TRBV5-1 and TRBJ1-6, is KAGVTQTPRYLIKTRGQQVTLSCSPISGHRSVSWYQQTPGQGLQFLFEYFSETQRNKGNFPGRFSGRQFSNSRSEMNVSTLELGDSALYLCASSLRGGASSPLHFGNGTRLTVT.

The rearrangement links TRBV28 to TRBJ1-1, with D unresolved. The CDR3 consists of 13 residues. Germline-derived CDR1 and CDR2 are MDHEN and SYDVKM. V shed 2 bases and J shed 1 base, with 5 bases lying between them. The CDR3 DNA reads as TGTGCCAGCAGTTTACTCCCGAACACTGAAGCTTTCTTT. Amino acids: CASSLLPNTEAFF.

In this sample, this clone turned up once. This rearrangement joins TRBV7-3 to TRBJ1-2; TRBD1 might be the D (5 bases). V lost 5 bases and J 2 bases, leaving 9 bases between the germline ends. The germline gives CDR1 SGHTA, CDR2 FQGTGA. This CDR3 is 13 amino acids long. CDR3 protein: CASSPPGNYGYTF. The CDR3 bases are TGTGCCAGCAGCCCTCCAGGGAACTATGGCTACACCTTC. The complete variable domain, with remaining parts taken from reference TRBV7-3 and TRBJ1-2, reads GAGVSQTPSNKVTEKGKYVELRCDPISGHTALYWYRQSLGQGPEFLIYFQGTGAADDSGLPNDRFFAVRPEGSVSTLKIQRTERGDSAVYLCASSPPGNYGYTFGSGTRLTVV.

The rearrangement uses TRBV5-6 and TRBJ1-2; 7 bases align to TRBD1. The length of the CDR3 is 12 residues. Trimming took 4 bases from V and 5 from J; bases not matched to a gene: 2. Germline V gene sequence: CDR1 SGHDT, CDR2 YYEEEE. This CDR3 reads CASSPTGYGYTF. CDR3 in DNA: TGTGCCAGCAGCCCGACAGGGTATGGCTACACCTTC.

This sequence joins TRBV27 and TRBJ1-2; TRBD1 aligns across 7 bases. This CDR3 region has 13 residues. V dropped 6 bases and J dropped 4; count of bases not matched to a gene: 5. Germline V lookup: CDR1 MNHEY, CDR2 SMNVEV (reference sequence). CDR3 nucleotides: TGTGCCAGCAGAGAGGGGGCGAGCTATGGCTACACCTTC. This gives the protein CASREGASYGYTF.

The rearrangement links TRBV2 to TRBJ2-7; 9 positions match TRBD2. CDR1 and CDR2 (germline): SNHLY, FYNNEI. V shed 7 bases and J 4 bases; nucleotides not matched to a gene: 5. CDR3 size: 13 residues. The CDR3 region is CASMSSGRYEQYF. CDR3 bases: TGTGCCAGCATGAGTAGCGGGAGATACGAGCAGTACTTC.

The gene calls are TRBV7-9 and TRBJ2-2, with 7 bases lining up with TRBD1. The CDR3 runs to 17 residues. After removal of 6 bases from V and 1 base from J, the junction contained 11 bases not matched to a gene. Germline-derived CDR1 and CDR2 are SEHNR and FQNEAQ (reference sequence). The CDR3 is CASRFLLGQENTGELFF. The CDR3 bases are TGTGCCAGCAGATTCCTATTAGGACAGGAGAACACCGGGGAGCTGTTTTTT.

The chain joins TRBV7-3 to TRBJ1-1; D call uncertain. V lost 5 bases and J lost 0, with 7 bases in between. Germline values: CDR1 SGHTA, CDR2 FQGTGA. This CDR3 is built from 13 residues. This chain's CDR3 is CASSRNLNTEAFF. As DNA, the CDR3 is TGTGCCAGCAGCCGTAACTTGAACACTGAAGCTTTCTTT.

This chain uses TRBV29-1 with TRBJ2-7; D ambiguous. The CDR3 sequence is 13 residues long. Germline CDR1 is SQVTM and CDR2 is ANQGSEA. V gave up 6 bases and J gave up 0 bases, with 12 bases separating them. The CDR3 sequence is CSVTRPGSYEQYF. The CDR3 DNA sequence: TGCAGCGTAACACGGCCAGGCTCCTACGAGCAGTACTTC.

The chain links TRBV28 to TRBJ2-7, with D uncertain. Trimming left V 4 bases short and J 7 bases short, with 17 bases between. CDR3 length: 14 residues. Germline assignment: CDR1 MDHEN and CDR2 SYDVKM. As DNA, the CDR3 is TGTGCCAGCAGTTCCCCAAGTTCGGTGCGGGAGCAGTACTTC. Protein sequence: CASSSPSSVREQYF. The full variable domain, with the rest looked up from reference TRBV28 and TRBJ2-7, is DVKVTQSSRYLVKRTGEKVFLECVQDMDHENMFWYRQDPGLGLRLIYFSYDVKMKEKGDIPEGYSVSREKKERFSLILESASTNQTSMYLCASSSPSSVREQYFGPGTRLTVT.

CDR3 nucleotide sequence: TGTGCCTGCCACGGGACTAGCCTCACAGATACGCAGTATTTT. Translation gives CACHGTSLTDTQYF. The rearrangement uses TRBV30 and TRBJ2-3; 9 bases map to TRBD2. Looked up from germline, CDR1 is GTSNPN and CDR2 is SVGIG (reference sequence). V trimming: 6 bases; J trimming: 2 bases; junction bases outside the gene matches: 6. This CDR3 region has 14 residues.

The chain joins TRBV7-6 to TRBJ2-5; D gene uncertain. Germline values: CDR1 SGHVS, CDR2 FNYEAQ. This CDR3 region has 13 residues. The V gene lost 1 base and the J gene lost 2 bases, with 5 bases spanning the gap. CDR3 bases: TGTGCCAGCAGCTTAGACTGGCAAGAGACCCAGTACTTC. This gives the protein CASSLDWQETQYF.

Turning to this clone: A read error may produce the germline difference seen at one junction end. The chain uses TRBV7-3 and TRBJ2-5; D is ambiguous. The germline V gene has CDR1 SGHTA and CDR2 FQGTGA. The CDR3 totals 14 residues. The CDR3 DNA reads TGTGCCAGCAGCCCCGCCGGGTCCCAAGAGGCCCAGTACTTC. This codes for CASSPAGSQEAQYF.

The chain has TRBV19 and TRBJ1-2; D is undetermined. The CDR3 has 15 amino acids. Germline V lookup: CDR1 LNHDA, CDR2 SQIVND (reference sequence). V was shortened by 3 bases and J by 8 bases, with 19 bases between the two germline ends. The CDR3, as DNA: TGTGCCAGTAGTATGGAGGGCACAGTATACCGCGGCTACACCTTC. Its translation is CASSMEGTVYRGYTF.

The chain employs TRBV6-5 and TRBJ2-7, with 7 bases matching TRBD2. This CDR3 region has 13 residues. The J segment lost 2 bases and the V segment lost 5 bases, leaving 3 bases of the junction unmatched. Per the germline V gene, CDR1 is MNHEY and CDR2 is SVGAGI. CDR3 nucleotides: TGTGCCAGCAGTGCTGGGACTACCTACGAGCAGTACTTC. It translates to CASSAGTTYEQYF.

The chain is built from TRBV29-1 and TRBJ2-1, with TRBD2 identical over 9 bases. Germline-derived CDR1 and CDR2 are SQVTM and ANQGSEA. V shed 1 base and J 6 bases; nucleotides not matched to a gene: 4. The CDR3 consists of 14 residues. This chain's CDR3 is CSVEGLAGSNEQFF. For the CDR3, the DNA is TGCAGCGTTGAAGGCCTAGCGGGATCCAATGAGCAGTTCTTC.